This T cell receptor beta chain came from a study of cytomegalovirus exposure and HLA in healthy donors. Study background: Unique TCR beta sequences numbering some 120 million came from around 180 million T cells in an earlier analysis. Study findings and constraints: By a later analysis, the bulk of CMV-associated TCR beta chains appeared HLA-restricted.

Concerning this clone: No antigen is known for it.

Amplification used 60 Vbeta primers and 13 Jbeta primers. Using immunoSEQ multiplex PCR, the repertoire was profiled, and TCRdb retains in-frame clones only, with some absent. Here the sample table reports approximately 200,000 clones. This CDR3 region has 15 residues. Germline V CDR1 and CDR2: GTSNPN, SVGIG (reference sequence). Trimming at V came to 0 bases and at J to 6 bases, leaving 11 bases not matched to a gene. The TCR was taken from a boy aged 5-17 years in good health and CMV-seronegative. V and J are TRBV30 and TRBJ2-7, with 7 bases fitting TRBD1. The sequencing sample was made of PBMCs. The CDR3 region is CAWSVERGRGREQYF. Here the CDR3 DNA reads TGTGCCTGGAGTGTGGAGAGGGGGCGAGGGCGCGAGCAGTACTTC. The variable domain in full, with the rest retrieved from reference TRBV30 and TRBJ2-7, is SQTIHQWPATLVQPVGSPLSLECTVEGTSNPNLYWYRQAAGRGLQLLFYSVGIGQISSEVPQNLSASRPQDRQFILSSKKLLLSDSGFYLCAWSVERGRGREQYFGPGTRLTVT.